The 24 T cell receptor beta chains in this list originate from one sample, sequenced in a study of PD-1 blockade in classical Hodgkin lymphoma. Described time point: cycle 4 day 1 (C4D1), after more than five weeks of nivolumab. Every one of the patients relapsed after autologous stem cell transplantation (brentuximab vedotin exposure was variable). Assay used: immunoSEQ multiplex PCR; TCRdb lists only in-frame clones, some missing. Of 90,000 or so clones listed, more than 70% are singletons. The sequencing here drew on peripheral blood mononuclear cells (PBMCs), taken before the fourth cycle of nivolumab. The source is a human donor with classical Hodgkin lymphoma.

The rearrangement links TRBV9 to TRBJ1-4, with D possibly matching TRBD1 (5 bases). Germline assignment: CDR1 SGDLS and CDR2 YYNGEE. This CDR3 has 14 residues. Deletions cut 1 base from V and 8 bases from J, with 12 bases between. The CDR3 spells CASSVTGSVEKLFF. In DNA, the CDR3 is TGTGCCAGCAGCGTAACAGGCAGCGTAGAAAAACTGTTTTTT.

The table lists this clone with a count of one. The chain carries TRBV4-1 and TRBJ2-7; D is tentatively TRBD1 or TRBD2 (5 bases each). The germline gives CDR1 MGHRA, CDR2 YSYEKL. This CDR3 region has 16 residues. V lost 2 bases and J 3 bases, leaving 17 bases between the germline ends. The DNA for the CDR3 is TGCGCCAGCAGCCAAAAGGCGAGGGACGGGGACTACGAGCAGTACTTC. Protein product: CASSQKARDGDYEQYF.

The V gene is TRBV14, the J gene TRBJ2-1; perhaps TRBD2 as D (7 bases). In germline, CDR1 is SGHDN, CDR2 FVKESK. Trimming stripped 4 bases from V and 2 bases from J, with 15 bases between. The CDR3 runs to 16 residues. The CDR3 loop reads CASSLWGLAAYNEQFF. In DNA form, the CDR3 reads TGTGCCAGCAGCCTCTGGGGGCTAGCGGCCTACAATGAGCAGTTCTTC.

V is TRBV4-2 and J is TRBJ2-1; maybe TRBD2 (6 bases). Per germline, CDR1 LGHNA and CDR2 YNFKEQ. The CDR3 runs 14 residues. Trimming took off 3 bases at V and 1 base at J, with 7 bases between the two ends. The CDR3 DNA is TGTGCCAGCAGCCAGGGGGGATCCTACAATGAGCAGTTCTTC. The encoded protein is CASSQGGSYNEQFF.

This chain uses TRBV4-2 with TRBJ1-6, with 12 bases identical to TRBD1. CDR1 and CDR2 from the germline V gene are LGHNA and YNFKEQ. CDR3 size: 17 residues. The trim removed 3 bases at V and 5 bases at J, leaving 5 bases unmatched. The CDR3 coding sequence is TGTGCCAGCAGCCAGCCGGGACAGGGGGCGGATAATTCACCCCTCCACTTT. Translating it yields CASSQPGQGADNSPLHF.

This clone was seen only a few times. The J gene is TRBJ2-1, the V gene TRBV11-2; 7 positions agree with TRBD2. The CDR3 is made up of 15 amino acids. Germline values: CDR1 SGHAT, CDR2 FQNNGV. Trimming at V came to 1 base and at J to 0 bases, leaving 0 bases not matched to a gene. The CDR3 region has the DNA TGTGCCAGCAGCTTAGGCGGGAGCTCCTACAATGAGCAGTTCTTC. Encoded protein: CASSLGGSSYNEQFF.

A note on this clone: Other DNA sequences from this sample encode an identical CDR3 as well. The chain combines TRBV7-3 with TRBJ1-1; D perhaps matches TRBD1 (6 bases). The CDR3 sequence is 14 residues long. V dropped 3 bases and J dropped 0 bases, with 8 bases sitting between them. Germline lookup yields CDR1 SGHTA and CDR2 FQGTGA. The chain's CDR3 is CASSLTGMNTEAFF. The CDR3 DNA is TGTGCCAGCAGCTTGACAGGAATGAACACTGAAGCTTTCTTT.

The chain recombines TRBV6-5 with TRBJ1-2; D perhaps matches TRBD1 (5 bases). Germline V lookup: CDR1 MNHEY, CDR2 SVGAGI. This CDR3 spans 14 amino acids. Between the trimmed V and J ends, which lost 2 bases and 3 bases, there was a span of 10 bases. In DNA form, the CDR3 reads TGTGCCAGCAGTTACGTAGGGACGCACTATGGCTACACCTTC. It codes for CASSYVGTHYGYTF.

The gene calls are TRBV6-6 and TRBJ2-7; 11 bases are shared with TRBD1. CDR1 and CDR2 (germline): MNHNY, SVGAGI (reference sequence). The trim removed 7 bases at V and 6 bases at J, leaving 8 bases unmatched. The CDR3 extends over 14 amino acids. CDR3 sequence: CASTRRTGGAEQYF. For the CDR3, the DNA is TGTGCCAGCACCCGACGGACAGGGGGCGCCGAGCAGTACTTC.

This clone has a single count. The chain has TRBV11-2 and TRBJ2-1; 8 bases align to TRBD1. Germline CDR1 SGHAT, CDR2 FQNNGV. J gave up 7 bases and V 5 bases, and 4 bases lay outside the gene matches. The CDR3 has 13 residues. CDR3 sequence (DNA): TGTGCCAGCAGCCAGGGGGCGGGAAATGAGCAGTTCTTC. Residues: CASSQGAGNEQFF.

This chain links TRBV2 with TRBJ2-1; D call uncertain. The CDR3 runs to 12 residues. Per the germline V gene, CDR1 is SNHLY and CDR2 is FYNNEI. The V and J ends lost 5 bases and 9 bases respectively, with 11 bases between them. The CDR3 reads CASSPRTGEQFF. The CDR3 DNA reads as TGTGCCAGCAGTCCTAGAACCGGTGAGCAGTTCTTC.

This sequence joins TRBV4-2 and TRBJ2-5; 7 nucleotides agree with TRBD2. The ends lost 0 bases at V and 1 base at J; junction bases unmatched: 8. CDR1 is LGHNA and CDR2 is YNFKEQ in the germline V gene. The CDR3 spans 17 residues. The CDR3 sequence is CASSQDPGGGFQETQYF. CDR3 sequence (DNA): TGTGCCAGCAGCCAAGATCCTGGGGGGGGGTTCCAAGAGACCCAGTACTTC.

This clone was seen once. In DNA, the CDR3 is TGTGCCAGCAGCCTAGAGTGGGGCCAAAACATTCAGTACTTC. Protein sequence: CASSLEWGQNIQYF. The V gene is TRBV6-1, the J gene TRBJ2-4, with D possibly matching TRBD1 (5 bases). Germline assignment: CDR1 MNHNS and CDR2 SASEGT. The V and J ends lost 6 bases and 5 bases respectively, with 14 bases between them. CDR3 length: 14 residues.

The DNA for the CDR3 is TGTGCCAGCAGCTACTACGGAGATACGCAGTATTTT. This sequence encodes CASSYYGDTQYF. V usage is TRBV7-2 and J usage is TRBJ2-3; no clear D. This CDR3 comprises 12 residues. Per the germline V gene, CDR1 is SGHTA and CDR2 is FQGNSA. V lost 4 bases to trimming and J lost 5 bases, with 7 bases between them. The variable domain in full, completed from reference TRBV7-2 and TRBJ2-3, reads GAGVSQSPSNKVTEKGKDVELRCDPISGHTALYWYRQSLGQGLEFLIYFQGNSAPDKSGLPSDRFSAERTGGSVSTLTIQRTQQEDSAVYLCASSYYGDTQYFGPGTRLTVL.

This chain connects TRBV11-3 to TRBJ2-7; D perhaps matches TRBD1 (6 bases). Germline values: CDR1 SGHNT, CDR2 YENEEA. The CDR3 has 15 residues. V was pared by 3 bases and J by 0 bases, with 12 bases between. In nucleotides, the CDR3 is TGTGCCAGCAGCTTGATAAGGGGGAGCTCCTACGAGCAGTACTTC. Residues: CASSLIRGSSYEQYF.

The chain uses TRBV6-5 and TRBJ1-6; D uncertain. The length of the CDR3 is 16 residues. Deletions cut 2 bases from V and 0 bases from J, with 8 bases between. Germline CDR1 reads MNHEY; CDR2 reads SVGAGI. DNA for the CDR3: TGTGCCAGCAGTTACGGTGGGAGCTCCTATAATTCACCCCTCCACTTT. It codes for CASSYGGSSYNSPLHF.

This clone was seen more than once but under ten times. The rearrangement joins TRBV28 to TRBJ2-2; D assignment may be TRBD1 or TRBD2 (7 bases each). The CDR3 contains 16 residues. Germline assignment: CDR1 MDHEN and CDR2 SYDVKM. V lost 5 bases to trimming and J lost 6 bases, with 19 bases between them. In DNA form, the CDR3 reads TGTGCCAGCAGTCCTCGACAGGGAGGGTACTCCGGGGAGCTGTTTTTT. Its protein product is CASSPRQGGYSGELFF.

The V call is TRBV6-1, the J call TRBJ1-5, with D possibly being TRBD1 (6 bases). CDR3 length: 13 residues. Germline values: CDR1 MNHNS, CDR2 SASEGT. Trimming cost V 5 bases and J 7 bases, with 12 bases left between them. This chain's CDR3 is CASSLQGNQPQHF. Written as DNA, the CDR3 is TGTGCCAGCAGTTTACAGGGTAACCAGCCCCAGCATTTT.

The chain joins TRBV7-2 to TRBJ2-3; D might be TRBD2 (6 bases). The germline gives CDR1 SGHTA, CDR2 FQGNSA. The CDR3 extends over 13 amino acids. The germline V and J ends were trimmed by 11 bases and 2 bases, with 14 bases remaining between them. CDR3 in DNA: TGTGCCTCCCGGGGGTACGACACAGATACGCAGTATTTT. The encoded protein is CASRGYDTDTQYF.

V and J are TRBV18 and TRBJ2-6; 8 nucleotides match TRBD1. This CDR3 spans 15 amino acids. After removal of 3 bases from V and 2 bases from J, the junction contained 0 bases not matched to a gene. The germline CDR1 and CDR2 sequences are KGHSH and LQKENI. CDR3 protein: CASSPTGAGANVLTF. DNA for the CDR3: TGTGCCAGCTCACCGACAGGGGCTGGGGCCAACGTCCTGACTTTC.

CDR3 DNA sequence: TGTGCCAGCTCACCCGCAGGGATAGCATATGGCTACACCTTC. Translating gives CASSPAGIAYGYTF. J is TRBJ1-2 and V is TRBV18, with D possibly TRBD1 on 5 matching bases. V dropped 3 bases and J dropped 5 bases, with 13 bases sitting between them. Per the germline V gene, CDR1 is KGHSH and CDR2 is LQKENI. The CDR3 runs to 14 residues.

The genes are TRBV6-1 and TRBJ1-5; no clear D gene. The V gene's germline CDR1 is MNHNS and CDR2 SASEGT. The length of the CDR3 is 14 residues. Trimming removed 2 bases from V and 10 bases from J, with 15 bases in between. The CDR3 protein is CASSERERHVPQHF. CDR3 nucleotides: TGTGCCAGCAGTGAACGGGAAAGGCACGTCCCCCAGCATTTT.

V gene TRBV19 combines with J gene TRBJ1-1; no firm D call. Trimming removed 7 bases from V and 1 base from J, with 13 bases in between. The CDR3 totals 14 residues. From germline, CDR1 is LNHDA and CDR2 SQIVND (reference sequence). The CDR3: CASTLRVQNTEAFF. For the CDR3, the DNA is TGTGCCAGTACCCTCCGTGTGCAGAACACTGAAGCTTTCTTT.

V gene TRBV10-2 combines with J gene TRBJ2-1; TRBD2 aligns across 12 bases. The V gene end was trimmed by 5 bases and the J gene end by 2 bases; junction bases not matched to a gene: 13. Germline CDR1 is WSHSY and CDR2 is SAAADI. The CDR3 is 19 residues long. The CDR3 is CASSITSGGRQFPYNEQFF. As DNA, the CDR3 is TGCGCCAGCAGTATTACTAGCGGGGGGCGGCAATTCCCCTACAATGAGCAGTTCTTC.